A single sample gave rise to the 28 T cell receptor beta chains below, sequenced in a study of synovial regulatory T cells in juvenile arthritis. Sequencing used immunoSEQ multiplex PCR; TCRdb keeps in-frame clones, though not all of them. The sample has 8,000 to 10,000 clones; the top ten hold 0.9% to 1.4%. Sequenced: Treg cells from blood. The sample's subset: remaining (HLA-DR-negative) circulating blood Treg cells. These receptors originate from a donor younger than 30 with juvenile idiopathic arthritis.

V usage is TRBV10-2 and J usage is TRBJ1-5; TCRdb's D gene call, TRBD1, goes unchecked for lack of DNA. CDR1 WSHSY and CDR2 SAAADI come from the germline V gene. This CDR3 is 14 amino acids long. A DNA sequence was not provided. CDR3 residues: CASSRGQANQPQHF.

The CDR3 sequence is CASSYGFGSYEQYF. The V and J genes are TRBV6-6 and TRBJ2-7. This CDR3 is 14 amino acids long. No DNA sequence is on record. Germline V gives CDR1 MNHNY, CDR2 SVGAGI (reference sequence).

CDR3 sequence: CASSPISQRRGSGELFF. The chain couples TRBV5-1 to TRBJ2-2; TCRdb's D gene call, TRBD2, goes unchecked for lack of DNA. The germline CDR1 and CDR2 sequences are SGHRS and YFSETQ. The CDR3 runs to 17 residues. No DNA is recorded.

J is TRBJ1-2 and V is TRBV19. The CDR3 sequence is 12 residues long. Only the protein sequence is given. Looked up from germline, CDR1 is LNHDA and CDR2 is SQIVND (reference sequence). CDR3 sequence: CATLGFRGGYTF.

The chain uses TRBV2 and TRBJ2-7; TCRdb picks TRBD1, but there is no DNA to check that call. Germline CDR1 and CDR2: SNHLY and FYNNEI. This CDR3 comprises 16 residues. No DNA is listed. The CDR3 loop reads CASTPTNSQGNYEQYF. Filled out from reference TRBV2 and TRBJ2-7, the complete variable domain reads EPEVTQTPSHQVTQMGQEVILRCVPISNHLYFYWYRQILGQKVEFLVSFYNNEISEKSEIFDDQFSVERPDGSNFTLKIRSTKLEDSAMYFCASTPTNSQGNYEQYFGPGTRLTVT.

The genes are TRBV28 and TRBJ2-5. The CDR3 loop spans 11 amino acids. There is no recorded DNA. Germline values: CDR1 MDHEN, CDR2 SYDVKM. The CDR3 sequence: CASSLGETQYF.

The chain links TRBV6-6 to TRBJ1-5. CDR3 size: 14 residues. No DNA accompanies this entry. Germline loops: CDR1 MNHNY, CDR2 SVGAGI (reference sequence). CDR3 amino acids: CASSYGGEHQPQHF.

The V call is TRBV7-9, the J call TRBJ2-2; TCRdb outputs TRBD1, but without DNA this stays unchecked. The CDR3 loop spans 15 amino acids. No DNA was logged. Germline CDR1 SEHNR, CDR2 FQNEAQ (reference sequence). The CDR3 here is CASSSGTANTGELFF.

V is TRBV9 and J is TRBJ2-4; without DNA, the TCRdb call of TRBD1 cannot be checked. Germline assignment: CDR1 SGDLS and CDR2 YYNGEE. There are 16 residues in the CDR3. No nucleotide data were recorded. CDR3 loop: CASSFGEGVPKNIQYF.

CDR3 region: CASSLGDRGSYEQYF. V gene TRBV28 combines with J gene TRBJ2-7; TCRdb gives TRBD1 as the D gene, but with no DNA this cannot be confirmed. The CDR3 spans 15 residues. No DNA was logged. Germline CDR1 is MDHEN and CDR2 is SYDVKM.

The chain couples TRBV5-1 to TRBJ2-7; TCRdb's D gene call, TRBD1, goes unchecked for lack of DNA. The CDR3 totals 12 residues. No DNA is recorded. CDR1 is SGHRS and CDR2 is YFSETQ in the germline V gene. The CDR3 here is CASSLAGDEQYF.

This chain's CDR3 is CASSPWGRVTTDTQYF. The rearrangement joins TRBV7-8 to TRBJ2-3; TCRdb gives TRBD1 as the D gene, but with no DNA this cannot be confirmed. The CDR3 totals 16 residues. This entry has no DNA. Germline V gene sequence: CDR1 SGHVS, CDR2 FQNEAQ.

The genes are TRBV18 and TRBJ1-5; absent DNA, TCRdb's TRBD1 call cannot be checked. The CDR3 loop spans 13 amino acids. No coding sequence is recorded. Germline V gene data show CDR1 as KGHSH and CDR2 as LQKENI. The CDR3 loop is CASSPQGNQPQHF.

The chain uses TRBV6-5 and TRBJ1-2. This CDR3 comprises 13 residues. Only the protein sequence is given. The V gene's germline CDR1 is MNHEY and CDR2 SVGAGI. CDR3 sequence: CASAPRVFYGYTF.

This chain's CDR3 is CASSKYNEQFF. The rearrangement links TRBV2 to TRBJ2-1. CDR3 length: 11 amino acids. DNA for this receptor is not on file. The germline V gene encodes CDR1 SNHLY and CDR2 FYNNEI.

The V gene is TRBV6-4, the J gene TRBJ2-1; TCRdb outputs TRBD2, but without DNA this stays unchecked. This CDR3 is 16 amino acids long. No DNA was logged. Germline values: CDR1 MRHNA, CDR2 SNTAGT. CDR3: CASSQRGGTGRNEQFF.

The chain joins TRBV6-4 to TRBJ1-5. The CDR3 is 13 amino acids. No DNA is given. The V gene's germline CDR1 is MRHNA and CDR2 SNTAGT. This CDR3 reads CASSEVLGQPQHF.

V usage is TRBV7-2 and J usage is TRBJ2-3; without DNA, the TCRdb call of TRBD2 cannot be checked. The CDR3 runs 15 residues. No DNA sequence was recorded. Germline CDR1 is SGHTA and CDR2 is FQGNSA. CDR3 sequence reads: CASTTVAGGPDTQYF.

Frequency places this clone as medium-sized (0.01 to 0.1%). V and J are TRBV5-8 and TRBJ1-4. The CDR3 sequence is 15 residues long. DNA was not recorded. CDR1 is SGHTS, CDR2 YDEGEE, per germline. Here the CDR3 reads CASSWGSPSVEKLFF.

This clone is medium-sized by frequency. This chain joins TRBV19 and TRBJ2-3; lacking DNA, the TRBD2 call made by TCRdb goes unchecked. The CDR3 consists of 17 residues. The DNA is unrecorded. The germline gives CDR1 LNHDA, CDR2 SQIVND (reference sequence). This chain's CDR3 is CASRAGESPGGTDTQYF. Full variable domain (rest looked up from reference TRBV19 and TRBJ2-3): DGGITQSPKYLFRKEGQNVTLSCEQNLNHDAMYWYRQDPGQGLRLIYYSQIVNDFQKGDIAEGYSVSREKKESFPLTVTSAQKNPTAFYLCASRAGESPGGTDTQYFGPGTRLTVL.

V and J are TRBV5-5 and TRBJ2-7. Germline V CDR1 and CDR2: SGHKS, YYEKEE (reference sequence). This CDR3 region has 12 residues. The protein alone is recorded here. The CDR3 sequence: CASSLPGGEQYF. Together with reference TRBV5-5 and TRBJ2-7, the CDR3 gives the full variable domain: DAGVTQSPTHLIKTRGQQVTLRCSPISGHKSVSWYQQVLGQGPQFIFQYYEKEERGRGNFPDRFSARQFPNYSSELNVNALLLGDSALYLCASSLPGGEQYFGPGTRLTVT.

CDR3 region: CASSFYYGYTF. The rearrangement uses TRBV28 and TRBJ1-2. CDR3 size: 11 residues. No DNA accompanies this entry. Germline CDR1 and CDR2: MDHEN and SYDVKM.

The V gene is TRBV5-1, the J gene TRBJ2-7; TCRdb's D call of TRBD2 is untestable without DNA. Germline-derived CDR1 and CDR2 are SGHRS and YFSETQ. The CDR3 extends over 15 amino acids. No DNA is given. The chain's CDR3 is CASSLGGTHSYEQYF.

This sequence joins TRBV5-1 and TRBJ2-1; the TCRdb call, TRBD2, lacks DNA for checking. The CDR3 has 14 residues. No DNA is listed. The germline V gene has CDR1 SGHRS and CDR2 YFSETQ. The CDR3: CASSLSGSYNEQFF. Filled out from reference TRBV5-1 and TRBJ2-1, the complete variable domain reads KAGVTQTPRYLIKTRGQQVTLSCSPISGHRSVSWYQQTPGQGLQFLFEYFSETQRNKGNFPGRFSGRQFSNSRSEMNVSTLELGDSALYLCASSLSGSYNEQFFGPGTRLTVL.

The genes are TRBV28 and TRBJ1-1. The CDR3 consists of 13 residues. DNA is not on record. Germline V gene lookup returns CDR1 MDHEN and CDR2 SYDVKM. The CDR3 spells CASSLGRGTEAFF.

The chain couples TRBV27 to TRBJ1-2; TCRdb returns TRBD1, unconfirmable since there is no DNA. The CDR3 totals 16 residues. The nucleotide record is missing. Germline-derived CDR1 and CDR2 are MNHEY and SMNVEV (reference sequence). The CDR3: CASSLATITTNYGYTF.

V and J are TRBV19 and TRBJ1-2; TCRdb's D call of TRBD1 is untestable without DNA. This CDR3 comprises 14 residues. The DNA sequence is not available. Germline V gene lookup returns CDR1 LNHDA and CDR2 SQIVND (reference sequence). The CDR3 protein is CASTQGALNYGYTF. Complete variable domain (other parts from reference TRBV19 and TRBJ1-2): DGGITQSPKYLFRKEGQNVTLSCEQNLNHDAMYWYRQDPGQGLRLIYYSQIVNDFQKGDIAEGYSVSREKKESFPLTVTSAQKNPTAFYLCASTQGALNYGYTFGSGTRLTVV.

The CDR3 region is CASSLEGGYGYTF. This chain links TRBV5-6 with TRBJ1-2. The CDR3 has 13 residues. This entry has no DNA. Germline CDR1 SGHDT, CDR2 YYEEEE.